The 25 T cell receptor beta chains in this list originate from one sample, sequenced in a study of CD8 T cells in Susac syndrome. An input of about 0.45 to 1 ug of RNA was subjected to reverse transcription using random hexamers. MiXCR was run by TCRdb on the immunoSEQ multiplex PCR reads, yielding one entry per CDR3 protein. The table has some 100,000 distinct CDR3 sequences, about 96% seen once; the top ten hold approximately 0.33%. Sequencing was performed on CD8+ T cells from PBMCs. These receptors all come from a human donor with Susac syndrome.

This chain connects TRBV2 to TRBJ2-1, with D hard to call. The germline CDR1 and CDR2 sequences are SNHLY and FYNNEI. The V and J ends lost 4 bases and 4 bases respectively, with 8 bases between them. The CDR3 has 13 amino acids. The CDR3 DNA reads as TGTGCCAGCAGTGGGTCAGAGTACAATGAGCAGTTCTTC. The encoded protein is CASSGSEYNEQFF.

The chain has TRBV28 and TRBJ1-1; D remains ambiguous. Trimming took 4 bases from V and 0 from J, leaving 15 bases between them. Germline assignment: CDR1 MDHEN and CDR2 SYDVKM. This CDR3 is built from 16 residues. Here the CDR3 reads CASSSHGELMNTEAFF. The DNA for the CDR3 is TGTGCCAGCAGTTCGCACGGGGAGCTCATGAACACTGAAGCTTTCTTT.

This chain joins TRBV6-5 and TRBJ1-2; D remains ambiguous. Germline values: CDR1 MNHEY, CDR2 SVGAGI. The CDR3 extends over 15 amino acids. Trimming left V 8 bases short and J 0 bases short, with 16 bases between. The chain's CDR3 is CASGKPGEANYGYTF. The CDR3 DNA sequence: TGTGCCAGCGGCAAACCGGGAGAAGCTAACTATGGCTACACCTTC.

The chain joins TRBV29-1 to TRBJ1-2, with D possibly being TRBD1 (5 bases). This CDR3 has 11 residues. Between the trimmed V and J ends, which lost 4 bases and 8 bases, there was a span of 11 bases. CDR1 SQVTM and CDR2 ANQGSEA come from the germline V gene. The DNA of the CDR3 is TGCAGCGTTGGACAGTTGGGGGGCTACACCTTC. This encodes CSVGQLGGYTF.

This chain joins TRBV12-3 or TRBV12-4 and TRBJ1-2, with D unclear. Trimming cost V 5 bases and J 1 base, with 8 bases left between them. There are 13 residues in the CDR3. DNA for the CDR3: TGTGCCAGCAGTCCCTGGCTTAACTATGGCTACACCTTC. It codes for CASSPWLNYGYTF.

V gene TRBV29-1 combines with J gene TRBJ2-5, with D unresolved. The CDR3 covers 13 residues. The ends were cut back, 4 bases at V and 2 bases at J, with 11 bases in the middle. Germline V CDR1 and CDR2: SQVTM, ANQGSEA. The CDR3 spells CSVGPRTQETQYF. The CDR3 region has the DNA TGCAGCGTTGGTCCCCGAACACAAGAGACCCAGTACTTC.

The V and J genes are TRBV9 and TRBJ1-2, with D possibly TRBD1 on 6 matching bases. There are 13 residues in the CDR3. V lost 7 bases, J lost 4 bases, and 14 bases lay in between. Germline V CDR1 and CDR2: SGDLS, YYNGEE. CDR3 coding DNA: TGTGCCAGCGCGGGGGGGCAGGGCTATGGCTACACCTTC. The encoded protein is CASAGGQGYGYTF.

The CDR3 sequence is CAIGTGTGGNEQYF. The CDR3 DNA sequence: TGTGCCATCGGCACCGGGACAGGTGGAAACGAGCAGTACTTC. The chain combines TRBV10-3 with TRBJ2-7; TRBD1 aligns across 8 bases. The V and J ends lost 8 bases and 5 bases, in that order; junction bases with no gene match: 11. The CDR3 totals 14 residues. Germline-derived CDR1 and CDR2 are ENHRY and SYGVKD.

The rearrangement joins TRBV23-1 to TRBJ2-1; no clear D gene. TRBV23-1 falls under the ORF class, with uncertain function. The CDR3 runs to 16 residues. Between the trimmed V and J ends, which lost 5 bases and 3 bases, there was a span of 17 bases. Here the CDR3 DNA reads TGCGCCAGCAGTTATATAGACTTCGACTGCTACAATGAGCAGTTCTTC. Amino acids: CASSYIDFDCYNEQFF.

This CDR3 is CATSTSGTWGKTQYF. The CDR3 DNA reads as TGTGCCACCTCGACTAGCGGGACCTGGGGGAAGACCCAGTACTTC. The rearrangement uses TRBV24-1 and TRBJ2-5, with 11 bases aligning to TRBD2. The length of the CDR3 is 15 residues. Germline V lookup: CDR1 KGHDR, CDR2 SFDVKD. J was trimmed by 6 bases and V by 9 bases; bases with no gene match: 11.

The genes are TRBV18 and TRBJ1-1; D possibly corresponds to TRBD1 (5 bases). The CDR3 covers 13 residues. The V end lost 7 bases, the J end lost 3 bases, and 12 bases lay between the germline ends. Germline assignment: CDR1 KGHSH and CDR2 LQKENI. In nucleotides, the CDR3 is TGTGCCAGCTTTATCAGGGTGGACACTGAAGCTTTCTTT. Protein sequence: CASFIRVDTEAFF. Complete variable domain (other parts from reference TRBV18 and TRBJ1-1): NAGVMQNPRHLVRRRGQEARLRCSPMKGHSHVYWYRQLPEEGLKFMVYLQKENIIDESGMPKERFSAEFPKEGPSILRIQQVVRGDSAAYFCASFIRVDTEAFFGQGTRLTVV.

The chain has TRBV6-5 and TRBJ1-5, with D uncertain. This CDR3 spans 13 amino acids. Germline CDR1 and CDR2: MNHEY and SVGAGI. Trimming removed 0 bases at V and 3 bases at J, with 3 bases between. The CDR3 here is CASSYSHNQPQHF. Written as DNA, the CDR3 is TGTGCCAGCAGTTACTCACACAATCAGCCCCAGCATTTT.

This clonotype has only one observation. This rearrangement joins TRBV25-1 to TRBJ2-5, with D possibly being TRBD1 or TRBD2 (5 bases each). Trimming shortened V by 4 bases and J by 10 bases, and 19 bases separated the two germline ends. Looked up from germline, CDR1 is MGHDK and CDR2 is SYGVNS. The CDR3 runs 14 residues. This chain's CDR3 is CASSGYRDLEGQYF. CDR3 in DNA: TGTGCCAGCAGTGGTTACCGGGACCTTGAGGGCCAGTACTTC.

This rearrangement joins TRBV3-1 to TRBJ1-2, with a possible D match to TRBD1 (5 bases). V was pared by 1 base and J by 3 bases, with 12 bases between. Germline V lookup: CDR1 LGHDT, CDR2 YNNKEL (reference sequence). The CDR3 length is 15 residues. CDR3 nucleotides: TGTGCCAGCAGCCAAGGCGCCAGGGCGGACTATGGCTACACCTTC. The encoded protein is CASSQGARADYGYTF.

This chain uses TRBV6-4 with TRBJ2-3; tentative D call: TRBD2 (7 bases). Germline-derived CDR1 and CDR2 are MRHNA and SNTAGT. CDR3 length: 15 residues. V was pared by 3 bases and J by 8 bases, with 18 bases between. CDR3: CASSEGASGAATQYF. The CDR3 DNA reads as TGTGCCAGCAGTGAGGGGGCTAGCGGAGCGGCTACGCAGTATTTT.

The genes are TRBV14 and TRBJ2-1; 14 positions agree with TRBD2. The V gene's germline CDR1 is SGHDN and CDR2 FVKESK. V lost 7 bases and J lost 6; bases outside the gene matches: 8. This CDR3 comprises 16 residues. This CDR3 is CASTGTSGSSGNEQFF. The CDR3 region has the DNA TGTGCCAGCACCGGGACTAGCGGGAGTTCCGGCAATGAGCAGTTCTTC.

The chain recombines TRBV12-3 or TRBV12-4 with TRBJ2-7; D remains ambiguous. This CDR3 is built from 11 residues. V shed 3 bases and J shed 5 bases, with 5 bases lying between them. The CDR3, as DNA: TGTGCCAGCAGTTTGAGCGACGAGCAGTACTTC. It encodes CASSLSDEQYF.

The chain carries TRBV29-1 and TRBJ2-1; D remains ambiguous. Germline values: CDR1 SQVTM, CDR2 ANQGSEA. This CDR3 region has 15 residues. The V end lost 6 bases, the J end lost 0 bases, and 15 bases lay between the germline ends. The CDR3 reads CSVDSEISSYNEQFF. CDR3 nucleotide sequence: TGCAGCGTCGACTCAGAAATTAGCTCCTACAATGAGCAGTTCTTC.

The gene calls are TRBV12-3 or TRBV12-4 and TRBJ2-5, with D possibly being TRBD1 or TRBD2 (5 bases each). The CDR3 spans 14 residues. V lost 7 bases and J lost 0, with 12 bases in between. The CDR3 protein is CASIPGPHQETQYF. CDR3 coding DNA: TGTGCCAGCATTCCGGGACCTCACCAAGAGACCCAGTACTTC.

As concerns this clonotype: An end of the junction differs from the germline gene, which may be a read error. The rearrangement links TRBV27 to TRBJ2-7; 8 bases are shared with TRBD2. The V gene's germline CDR1 is MNHEY and CDR2 SMNVEV (reference sequence). This CDR3 is built from 13 residues. The CDR3 bases are TGTGCCAGTAGTTCCCATAGCGGGAACGAGCAGTACTTC. As protein: CASSSHSGNEQYF.

This chain uses TRBV28 with TRBJ2-3; D is possibly TRBD1 (5 bases). Germline V gives CDR1 MDHEN, CDR2 SYDVKM. The CDR3 covers 16 residues. V gave up 0 bases and J gave up 10 bases, with 20 bases separating them. The CDR3 reads CASSLWNPAGHFAQYF. The CDR3 bases are TGTGCCAGCAGTTTATGGAACCCGGCCGGACACTTTGCGCAGTATTTT.

V usage is TRBV27 and J usage is TRBJ2-7, with D perhaps TRBD1 (6 bases). This CDR3 is built from 13 residues. CDR1 is MNHEY and CDR2 is SMNVEV in the germline V gene (reference sequence). Trimming took off 4 bases at V and 4 bases at J, with 11 bases between the two ends. The CDR3 here is CASSSGTFYEQYF. The CDR3 DNA follows: TGTGCCAGCAGTTCCGGGACATTTTACGAGCAGTACTTC.

V gene TRBV20-1 combines with J gene TRBJ2-3; 7 nucleotides line up with TRBD2. Trimming cost V 6 bases and J 4 bases; bases outside gene matches: 10. The length of the CDR3 is 14 residues. In germline, CDR1 is DFQATT, CDR2 SNEGSKA (reference sequence). CDR3 in amino acids: CSAPSSGGADTQYF. In DNA form, the CDR3 reads TGCAGTGCCCCATCTAGCGGAGGGGCAGATACGCAGTATTTT.

The J gene is TRBJ2-7, the V gene TRBV6-5; TRBD2 aligns across 9 bases. The CDR3 consists of 14 residues. CDR1 and CDR2 (germline): MNHEY, SVGAGI. Trimming took 6 bases from V and 5 from J; bases not matched to a gene: 8. The DNA for the CDR3 is TGTGCCAGCAGACCTAGCGGGGCCCTGAACGAGCAGTACTTC. Encoded protein: CASRPSGALNEQYF.

V gene TRBV6-5 combines with J gene TRBJ1-6; TRBD1 aligns across 9 bases. Germline CDR1 is MNHEY and CDR2 is SVGAGI. The J segment lost 8 bases and the V segment lost 4 bases, leaving 3 bases of the junction unmatched. There are 14 residues in the CDR3. CDR3: CASSSRTGDSPLHF. The CDR3 coding sequence is TGTGCCAGCAGTTCCCGGACAGGGGATTCACCCCTCCACTTT.